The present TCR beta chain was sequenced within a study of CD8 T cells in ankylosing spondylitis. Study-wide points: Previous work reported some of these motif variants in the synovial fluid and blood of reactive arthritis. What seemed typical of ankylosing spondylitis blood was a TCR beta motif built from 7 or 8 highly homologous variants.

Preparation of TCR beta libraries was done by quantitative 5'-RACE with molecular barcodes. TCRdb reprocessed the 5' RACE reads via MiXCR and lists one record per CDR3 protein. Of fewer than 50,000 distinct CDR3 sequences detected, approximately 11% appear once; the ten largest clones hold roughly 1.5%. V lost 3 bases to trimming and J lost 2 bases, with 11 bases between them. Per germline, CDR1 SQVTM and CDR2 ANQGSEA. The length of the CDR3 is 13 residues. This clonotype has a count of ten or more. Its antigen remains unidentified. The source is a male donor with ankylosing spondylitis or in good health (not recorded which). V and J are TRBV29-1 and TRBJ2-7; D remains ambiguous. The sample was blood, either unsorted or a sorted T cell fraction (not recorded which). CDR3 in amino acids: CSVELSGAYEQYF. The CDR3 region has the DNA TGCAGCGTTGAGCTCTCTGGGGCCTACGAGCAGTACTTC.